Each of the 16 T cell receptor beta chains below was sequenced from the same sample in a study of blood T cell repertoires in COVID-19. Here immunoSEQ multiplex PCR was the method, and the copy in TCRdb shows in-frame clones only, minus some. The sample yields a few hundred thousand clones, 84% seen once. Sequenced input: peripheral blood. These receptor sequences come from a woman aged 40 to 55 who had recovered from COVID-19.

The chain is built from TRBV28 and TRBJ1-5; 11 nucleotides agree with TRBD1. From germline, CDR1 is MDHEN and CDR2 SYDVKM. The CDR3 loop spans 20 amino acids. V was pared by 6 bases and J by 3 bases, with 19 bases of the junction left unmatched. The CDR3 bases are TGTGCCAGCAGGACGCCGGGACAGGGGGTTAAAAAGGGATCCAATCAGCCCCAGCATTTT. It codes for CASRTPGQGVKKGSNQPQHF.

The chain employs TRBV6-5 and TRBJ1-2, with D perhaps TRBD1 (5 bases). CDR1 is MNHEY and CDR2 is SVGAGI in the germline V gene. The V and J ends lost 4 bases and 4 bases respectively, with 10 bases between them. The CDR3 spans 13 residues. The DNA of the CDR3 is TGTGCCAGCAGTTTAGACAGCCTCTATGGCTACACCTTC. It is translated as CASSLDSLYGYTF.

The J gene is TRBJ2-7, the V gene TRBV4-3; D not resolved. The CDR3 length is 15 residues. Germline CDR1 and CDR2: LGHNA and YSLEER. Trimming stripped 1 base from V and 2 bases from J, with 12 bases between. CDR3 protein: CASSQAVMGPYEQYF. The CDR3 DNA follows: TGCGCCAGCAGCCAAGCTGTAATGGGCCCCTACGAGCAGTACTTC.

The chain has TRBV30 and TRBJ2-5, with D maybe TRBD2 (6 bases). The CDR3 runs to 12 residues. Germline V gene lookup returns CDR1 GTSNPN and CDR2 SVGIG (reference sequence). The V gene lost 3 bases and the J gene lost 4 bases, with 9 bases spanning the gap. The CDR3 coding sequence is TGTGCCTGGAGATGGGGAGGAGAGACCCAGTACTTC. It specifies CAWRWGGETQYF.

The genes are TRBV27 and TRBJ1-1; maybe TRBD1 (5 bases). Trimming shortened V by 5 bases and J by 2 bases, and 21 bases separated the two germline ends. Looked up from germline, CDR1 is MNHEY and CDR2 is SMNVEV (reference sequence). The CDR3 is 17 residues long. For the CDR3, the DNA is TGTGCCAGCAGTCCCAGGGAGGGGCGATACATTAACACTGAAGCTTTCTTT. Residues: CASSPREGRYINTEAFF.

V is TRBV5-6 and J is TRBJ2-7; TRBD1 matches 8 bases. CDR3 length: 15 amino acids. Unmatched junction bases numbered 12, after V lost 5 bases and J lost 5 bases. Germline V gene lookup returns CDR1 SGHDT and CDR2 YYEEEE. CDR3 sequence reads: CASSSASGTGDEQYF. CDR3 in DNA: TGTGCCAGCAGTTCAGCCTCCGGGACAGGTGACGAGCAGTACTTC.

V gene TRBV7-8 combines with J gene TRBJ1-5; no reliable D call. Germline V gene sequence: CDR1 SGHVS, CDR2 FQNEAQ. There are 16 residues in the CDR3. The ends were cut back, 3 bases at V and 3 bases at J, with 15 bases in the middle. CDR3 residues: CASSFFFYRDNQPQHF. In DNA form, the CDR3 reads TGTGCCAGCAGCTTTTTCTTCTACCGGGACAATCAGCCCCAGCATTTT.

The chain joins TRBV6-2 or TRBV6-3 to TRBJ2-7, with 7 positions matching TRBD2. The J segment lost 5 bases and the V segment lost 0 bases, leaving 7 bases of the junction unmatched. There are 15 residues in the CDR3. From germline, CDR1 is MNHEY and CDR2 SVGEGT. CDR3 region: CASSYSPRTRNEQYF. The CDR3 nucleotides are TGTGCCAGCAGTTACTCGCCTAGGACTAGGAACGAGCAGTACTTC.

This rearrangement joins TRBV5-6 to TRBJ1-2; 10 positions agree with TRBD1. CDR1 is SGHDT and CDR2 is YYEEEE in the germline V gene. Germline trimming cut 0 bases from V and 4 bases from J; bases unmatched to any gene: 0. This CDR3 region has 14 residues. The chain's CDR3 is CASSLGDRGYGYTF. CDR3 nucleotides: TGTGCCAGCAGCTTGGGGGACAGGGGCTATGGCTACACCTTC. Full variable domain (missing parts from reference TRBV5-6 and TRBJ1-2): DAGVTQSPTHLIKTRGQQVTLRCSPKSGHDTVSWYQQALGQGPQFIFQYYEEEERQRGNFPDRFSGHQFPNYSSELNVNALLLGDSALYLCASSLGDRGYGYTFGSGTRLTVV.

The chain joins TRBV7-2 to TRBJ1-5; D gene ambiguous. The germline CDR1 and CDR2 sequences are SGHTA and FQGNSA. Trimming took 5 bases from V and 2 from J, leaving 13 bases between them. The CDR3 is 15 residues long. CDR3 amino acids: CASSRNSGGNQPQHF. CDR3 bases: TGTGCCAGCAGCCGCAATAGCGGTGGCAATCAGCCCCAGCATTTT.

The V gene is TRBV19, the J gene TRBJ1-1, with 7 bases that match TRBD1. Germline trimming cut 10 bases from V and 2 bases from J; bases unmatched to any gene: 10. The CDR3 sequence is 14 residues long. Germline lookup yields CDR1 LNHDA and CDR2 SQIVND (reference sequence). The CDR3 nucleotides are TGTGCCACCAAACAGACAGGGTCTAACACTGAAGCTTTCTTT. Its translation is CATKQTGSNTEAFF.

V gene TRBV3-1 (or the pseudogene TRBV3-2) combines with J gene TRBJ2-7; D unclear. V was cut by 0 bases and J by 2 bases, with 14 bases left in between. CDR3 length: 16 amino acids. Germline lookup yields CDR1 LGHDT and CDR2 YNNKEL (reference sequence). DNA for the CDR3: TGTGCCAGCAGCCAAGACAGGTACAGTTCAACCTACGAGCAGTACTTC. Protein product: CASSQDRYSSTYEQYF.

This clone was detected only a few times. CDR3 sequence (DNA): TGTGCCAGCAGAACCCTGGGACAGGGTTTAAGTGGCTACACCTTC. It yields the protein CASRTLGQGLSGYTF. The V call is TRBV6-5, the J call TRBJ1-2; 9 bases are a match to TRBD1. CDR3 length equals 15 residues. From germline, CDR1 is MNHEY and CDR2 SVGAGI. J lost 7 bases, V lost 6 bases, and 12 bases had no gene match.

Written as DNA, the CDR3 is TGTGCCAGCAGGGGTGGGCAGAGCACAGATACGCAGTATTTT. It encodes CASRGGQSTDTQYF. The V and J genes are TRBV2 and TRBJ2-3; D is unclear. The length of the CDR3 is 14 residues. Trimming cost V 6 bases and J 0 bases, with 10 bases left between them. Germline loops: CDR1 SNHLY, CDR2 FYNNEI.

The chain employs TRBV4-3 and TRBJ1-4; 10 bases align to TRBD1. This CDR3 spans 15 amino acids. Germline CDR1 is LGHNA and CDR2 is YSLEER. After removal of 3 bases from V and 8 bases from J, the junction contained 6 bases not matched to a gene. The CDR3 protein is CASSQGTGVGEKLFF. CDR3 nucleotides: TGCGCCAGCAGCCAGGGGACAGGGGTAGGCGAAAAACTGTTTTTT.

This chain uses TRBV6-5 with TRBJ2-6, with TRBD1 matching 7 bases. The CDR3 totals 15 residues. The V gene's germline CDR1 is MNHEY and CDR2 SVGAGI. V trimming: 7 bases; J trimming: 1 base; junction bases outside the gene matches: 4. CDR3 sequence reads: CASTAGGSGANVLTF. The CDR3 DNA is TGTGCCAGCACGGCAGGGGGATCTGGGGCCAACGTCCTGACTTTC.